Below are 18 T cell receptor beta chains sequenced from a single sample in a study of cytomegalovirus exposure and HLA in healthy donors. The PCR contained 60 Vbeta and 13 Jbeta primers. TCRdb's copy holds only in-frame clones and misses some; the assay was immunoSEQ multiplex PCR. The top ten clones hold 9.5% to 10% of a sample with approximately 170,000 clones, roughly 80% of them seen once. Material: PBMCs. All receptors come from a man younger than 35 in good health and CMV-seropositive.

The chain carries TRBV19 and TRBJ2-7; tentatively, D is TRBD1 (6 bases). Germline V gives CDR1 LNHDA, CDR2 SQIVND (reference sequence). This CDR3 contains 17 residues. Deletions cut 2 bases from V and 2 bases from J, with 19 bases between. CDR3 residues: CASSIRGVETGTYEQYF. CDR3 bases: TGTGCCAGTAGTATAAGAGGGGTCGAGACAGGCACCTACGAGCAGTACTTC.

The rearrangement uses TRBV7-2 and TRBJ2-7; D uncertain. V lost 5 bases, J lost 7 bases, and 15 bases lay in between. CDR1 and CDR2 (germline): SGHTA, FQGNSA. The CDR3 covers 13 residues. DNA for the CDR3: TGTGCCAGCAGCCCGGAACGGTCTAGGGAGCAGTACTTC. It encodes CASSPERSREQYF.

The CDR3 bases are TGTGCCATCAGTGGCGGACAGGCCAATCAGCCCCAGCATTTT. The encoded protein is CAISGGQANQPQHF. V gene TRBV10-3 combines with J gene TRBJ1-5; 7 positions agree with TRBD1. Germline lookup yields CDR1 ENHRY and CDR2 SYGVKD. The CDR3 loop spans 14 amino acids. The junction had 3 bases not matched to a gene; V was cut back by 4 bases and J by 3 bases.

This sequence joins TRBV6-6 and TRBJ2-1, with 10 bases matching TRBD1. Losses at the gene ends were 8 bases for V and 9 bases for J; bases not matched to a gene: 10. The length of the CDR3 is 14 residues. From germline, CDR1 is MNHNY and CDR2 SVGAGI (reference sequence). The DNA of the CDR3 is TGTGCCAGCGGACCGGGACAGGGGCCGGGTGAGCAGTTCTTC. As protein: CASGPGQGPGEQFF.

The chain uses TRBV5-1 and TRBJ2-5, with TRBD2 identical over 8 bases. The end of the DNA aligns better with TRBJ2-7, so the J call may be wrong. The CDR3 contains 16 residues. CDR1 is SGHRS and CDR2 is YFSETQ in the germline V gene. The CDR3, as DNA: TGCGCCAGCAGCTTGGCCGGGCAGCGGGGGCCCTACGAGCAGTACTTC. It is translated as CASSLAGQRGPYEQYF.

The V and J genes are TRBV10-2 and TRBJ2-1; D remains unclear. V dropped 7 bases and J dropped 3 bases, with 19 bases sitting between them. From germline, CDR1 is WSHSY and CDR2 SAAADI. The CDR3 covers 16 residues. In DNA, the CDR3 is TGCGCCAGCACGACTGCGCTGTCTGGTATCTACAATGAGCAGTTCTTC. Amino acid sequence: CASTTALSGIYNEQFF.

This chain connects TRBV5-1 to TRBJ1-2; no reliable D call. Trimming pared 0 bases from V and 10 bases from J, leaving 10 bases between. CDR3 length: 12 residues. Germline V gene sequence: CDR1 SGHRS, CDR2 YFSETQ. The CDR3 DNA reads TGCGCCAGCAGCTTGGCCGAGGGCCCCTACACCTTC. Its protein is CASSLAEGPYTF.

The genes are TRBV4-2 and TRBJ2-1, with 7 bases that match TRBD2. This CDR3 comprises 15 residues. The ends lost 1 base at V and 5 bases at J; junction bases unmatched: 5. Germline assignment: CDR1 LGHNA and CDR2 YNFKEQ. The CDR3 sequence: CASSQALADDNEQFF. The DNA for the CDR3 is TGTGCCAGCAGCCAAGCTCTAGCGGATGACAATGAGCAGTTCTTC.

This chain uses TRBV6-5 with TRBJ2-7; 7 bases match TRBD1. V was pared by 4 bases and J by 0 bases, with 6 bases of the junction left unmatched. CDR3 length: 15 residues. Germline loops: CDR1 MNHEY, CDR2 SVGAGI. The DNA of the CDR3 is TGTGCCAGCAGTTGGGACAGCCAAGGCTCCTACGAGCAGTACTTC. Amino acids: CASSWDSQGSYEQYF.

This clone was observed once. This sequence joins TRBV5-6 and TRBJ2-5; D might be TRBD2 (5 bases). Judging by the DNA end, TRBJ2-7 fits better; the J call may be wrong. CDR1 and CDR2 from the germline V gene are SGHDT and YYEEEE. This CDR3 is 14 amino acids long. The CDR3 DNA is TGTGCCAGCAGCTTGGGGACTTGGTCCTACGAGCAGTACTTC. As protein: CASSLGTWSYEQYF.

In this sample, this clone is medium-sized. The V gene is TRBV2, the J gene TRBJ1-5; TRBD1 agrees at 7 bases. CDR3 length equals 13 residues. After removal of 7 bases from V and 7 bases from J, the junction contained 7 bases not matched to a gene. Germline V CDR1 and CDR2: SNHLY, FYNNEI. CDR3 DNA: TGTGCCAGCAATTGGGACAGCGAACAGCCCCAGCATTTT. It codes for CASNWDSEQPQHF.

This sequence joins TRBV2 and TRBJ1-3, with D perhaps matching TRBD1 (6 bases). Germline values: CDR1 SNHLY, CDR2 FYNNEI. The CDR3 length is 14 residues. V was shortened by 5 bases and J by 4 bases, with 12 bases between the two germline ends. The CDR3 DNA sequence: TGTGCCAGCAGTAGCACAGGGTCAGGAAACACCATATATTTT. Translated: CASSSTGSGNTIYF.

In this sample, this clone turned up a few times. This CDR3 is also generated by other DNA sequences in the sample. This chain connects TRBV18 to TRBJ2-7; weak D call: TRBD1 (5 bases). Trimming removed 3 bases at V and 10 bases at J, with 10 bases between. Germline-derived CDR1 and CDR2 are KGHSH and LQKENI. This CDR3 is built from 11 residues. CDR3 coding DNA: TGTGCCAGCTCACCCGCGACAGAACAGTACTTC. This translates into CASSPATEQYF. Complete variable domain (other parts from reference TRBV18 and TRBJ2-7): NAGVMQNPRHLVRRRGQEARLRCSPMKGHSHVYWYRQLPEEGLKFMVYLQKENIIDESGMPKERFSAEFPKEGPSILRIQQVVRGDSAAYFCASSPATEQYFGPGTRLTVT.

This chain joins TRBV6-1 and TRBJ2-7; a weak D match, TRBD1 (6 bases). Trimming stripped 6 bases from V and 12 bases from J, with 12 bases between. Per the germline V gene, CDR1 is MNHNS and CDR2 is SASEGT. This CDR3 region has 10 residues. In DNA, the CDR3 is TGTGCCAGCAGCGAGACAGGACCGTACTTC. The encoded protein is CASSETGPYF.

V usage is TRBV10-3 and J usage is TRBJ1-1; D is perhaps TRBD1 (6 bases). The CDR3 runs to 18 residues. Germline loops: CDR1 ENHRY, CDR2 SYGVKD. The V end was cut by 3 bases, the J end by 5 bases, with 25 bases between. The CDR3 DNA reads TGTGCCATCAGTGACCCCGGGGGGGCCTCACGGCGGTATACTGAAGCTTTCTTT. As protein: CAISDPGGASRRYTEAFF.

The CDR3 DNA reads TGTGCCAGCAGTCTGGGACTAGCGGGCCCAGGCACCGGGGAGCTGTTTTTT. Translating gives CASSLGLAGPGTGELFF. V usage is TRBV2 and J usage is TRBJ2-2, with TRBD2 matching 12 bases. Looked up from germline, CDR1 is SNHLY and CDR2 is FYNNEI. The J segment lost 4 bases and the V segment lost 5 bases, leaving 8 bases of the junction unmatched. The CDR3 sequence is 17 residues long.

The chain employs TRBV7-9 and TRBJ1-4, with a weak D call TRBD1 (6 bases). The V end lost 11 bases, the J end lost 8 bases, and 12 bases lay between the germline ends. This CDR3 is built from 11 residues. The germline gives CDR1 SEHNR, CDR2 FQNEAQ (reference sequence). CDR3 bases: TGTGCCCAGGGGTTTGGGGAAAAACTGTTTTTT. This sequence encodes CAQGFGEKLFF.

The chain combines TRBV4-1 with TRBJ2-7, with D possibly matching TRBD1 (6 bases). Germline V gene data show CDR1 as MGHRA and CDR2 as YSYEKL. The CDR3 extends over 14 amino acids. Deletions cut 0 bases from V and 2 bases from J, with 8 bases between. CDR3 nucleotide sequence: TGCGCCAGCAGCCAAGAGGACAGCACCTACGAGCAGTACTTC. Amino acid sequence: CASSQEDSTYEQYF.